Listed below are T cell receptor beta chains from one sample, sequenced in a study of blood T cell repertoires in COVID-19. The data were produced by immunoSEQ multiplex PCR, yet TCRdb's version contains in-frame clones alone and is incomplete. The table includes about 170,000 clones, around 86% detected once. Sequenced material: peripheral blood. The origin of the receptors is a man in his sixties with COVID-19, enrolled during active disease. Both conserved end residues are part of each CDR3. The D gene is left open where the match is weak. Clone size is given for some rows only: seen once, a few or many times, or a class if the clone is expanded.

TGCGCCAGCAGCTTGGGGCAGGGACTCGAGCAGTACTTC,CASSLGQGLEQYF,TRBV5-1,-,TRBJ2-7,-
TGTGCCAGCAGGGCGGGGGCACAGGACTATGGCTACACCTTC,CASRAGAQDYGYTF,TRBV7-2,-,TRBJ1-2,-
TGTGCTAGTGCCCCGGCTAGCGGGAGGGGCGATGAGCAGTTCTTC,CASAPASGRGDEQFF,TRBV12-5,-,TRBJ2-1,TRBD2
TGTGCCAGCAGAGGGACTAGCGGGGGCACAGATACGCAGTATTTT,CASRGTSGGTDTQYF,TRBV28,-,TRBJ2-3,TRBD2
TGCGCCAGCAGCCAAGAGGGCTCGAGCGGGACCTACAATGAGCAGTTCTTC,CASSQEGSSGTYNEQFF,TRBV4-1,-,TRBJ2-1,TRBD2
TGCAGCGTTGAAGAGGGGACAGGGCCTGAAAAACTGTTTTTT,CSVEEGTGPEKLFF,TRBV29-1,few,TRBJ1-4,TRBD1
TGTGCCAGCAGCTTGGGCGGCCCGCCGTATGGCTACACCTTC,CASSLGGPPYGYTF,TRBV5-8,-,TRBJ1-2,-
TGTGCCAGCAGTTTCCCAAGGGGGAGGGTCGAGCAGTACTTC,CASSFPRGRVEQYF,TRBV28,-,TRBJ2-7,-
TGTGCCAGCACCCTGTCCCACAGGGGCGCAGGGGAGACCCAGTACTTC,CASTLSHRGAGETQYF,TRBV5-5,-,TRBJ2-5,TRBD1
TGCGCCAGCAGCTCGGGACGGGGGACGAACCTCATGAACACTGAAGCTTTCTTT,CASSSGRGTNLMNTEAFF,TRBV5-1,few,TRBJ1-1,-
TGTGCCAGCAGTGACTCATCCCGGTACAGTACCTACGAGCAGTACTTC,CASSDSSRYSTYEQYF,TRBV6-4,-,TRBJ2-7,-
TGTGCCAGCAGCCACCTAGCGGGGGTACAGAATGAGCAGTTCTTC,CASSHLAGVQNEQFF,TRBV7-9,-,TRBJ2-1,TRBD2
TGTGCCAGCACCGGGGACAGGGTGTACGAGCAGTACTTC,CASTGDRVYEQYF,TRBV25-1,-,TRBJ2-7,TRBD1
TGTGCCATCAGTGAGGGGGGGGCAACAGCCCATGGCTACACCTTC,CAISEGGATAHGYTF,TRBV10-3,few,TRBJ1-2,-
TGTGCCAGCAGCTTTGTAACAGGGGGAGAGTACTTC,CASSFVTGGEYF,TRBV7-2,-,TRBJ2-5,TRBD1
TGTGCCAGTAGTATACAGACTAGCGGGAGGTTCAATGAGCAGTTCTTC,CASSIQTSGRFNEQFF,TRBV19,-,TRBJ2-1,TRBD2
TGTGCCAGCAGCCAAGTCCCGGGGGTGATTGACACTGAAGCTTTCTTT,CASSQVPGVIDTEAFF,TRBV3-1/TRBV3-2,-,TRBJ1-1,-
TGTGCCAGCTCATCCAGACAGGGGGAAGAAGCTTTCTTT,CASSSRQGEEAFF,TRBV18,-,TRBJ1-1,TRBD1
TGTGCCAGCAAGTGGGCTAGCGGTTCCGACAATGAGCAGTTCTTC,CASKWASGSDNEQFF,TRBV2,-,TRBJ2-1,TRBD2
TGCGCCAGCAGCCAACCCGGGGGTACGGATACGCAGTATTTT,CASSQPGGTDTQYF,TRBV4-1,-,TRBJ2-3,-
TGCGCCAGCACCGAATTCGACAGAAATAATGAAAAACTGTTTTTT,CASTEFDRNNEKLFF,TRBV5-1,-,TRBJ1-4,-
TGTGCCAGCAGTCGGGACAGCGAGAGGGCCCCATACTTC,CASSRDSERAPYF,TRBV12-3/TRBV12-4,-,TRBJ2-5,TRBD1
TGTGCCAGCAGTTACTCTGTAGGGGGCACGAGTGGCTACACCTTC,CASSYSVGGTSGYTF,TRBV6-5,-,TRBJ1-2,TRBD1
TGCGCCAGCAGCCAAGAACGTGGGGGGAACTATGGCTACACCTTC,CASSQERGGNYGYTF,TRBV4-3,-,TRBJ1-2,-
TGTGCCAGCAGCCGGTTACAGTCAGATACGCAGTATTTT,CASSRLQSDTQYF,TRBV3-1/TRBV3-2,-,TRBJ2-3,-
TGTGCCAGCAGCTTAGTAGCTAGCGCATACAATGAGCAGTTCTTC,CASSLVASAYNEQFF,TRBV7-9,few,TRBJ2-1,-
TGTGCCAGCTCACCACGAACAGGGGGCAGGGATGAGCAGTTCTTC,CASSPRTGGRDEQFF,TRBV18,-,TRBJ2-1,TRBD1
TGTGCCAGCAGTGGACAGGGTAACGCTGAAGCTTTCTTT,CASSGQGNAEAFF,TRBV6-6,-,TRBJ1-1,TRBD1
TGTGCCAGCAGCCCCCAAGGGGGAAACTATGGCTACACCTTC,CASSPQGGNYGYTF,TRBV7-3,-,TRBJ1-2,-
TGTGCCAGCAGTCCTCAGCCTCGGACTAGCGGGGGGAAGACCGGGGAGCTGTTTTTT,CASSPQPRTSGGKTGELFF,TRBV6-6,once,TRBJ2-2,TRBD2
TGTGCCAGTAGTATAGAGGGAAGGGGCCAGTTCTTC,CASSIEGRGQFF,TRBV19,-,TRBJ2-1,-
TGTGCCAGCAGCGTAGAAAGTTTCTTCGGCGAGCAGTACTTC,CASSVESFFGEQYF,TRBV9,-,TRBJ2-7,-
TGTGCCAACCGACAATCGGGGTACACCGGGGAGCTGTTTTTT,CANRQSGYTGELFF,TRBV6-6,once,TRBJ2-2,-
TGTGCCAGCACACAGGGGCTCGCTAATGAAAAACTGTTTTTT,CASTQGLANEKLFF,TRBV9,-,TRBJ1-4,TRBD1
TGTGCCAGCTCACCGGACGGGGGGGCTGAAGAGACCCAGTACTTC,CASSPDGGAEETQYF,TRBV18,-,TRBJ2-5,TRBD2
TGTGCTAGTGGCGGACAGGGGGCTTTAGGCGAGCAGTACTTC,CASGGQGALGEQYF,TRBV12-5,once,TRBJ2-7,TRBD1
TGTGCCAGCAGTGACAGGAGCTCTGGAAACACCATATATTTT,CASSDRSSGNTIYF,TRBV6-6,-,TRBJ1-3,-
TGTGCCAGCAGTGAAGCCACGGGAGTAAAACTGTTTTTT,CASSEATGVKLFF,TRBV6-1,-,TRBJ1-4,-
TGTGCCTGGAGTACGGCACAGAACTATGGCTACACCTTC,CAWSTAQNYGYTF,TRBV30,-,TRBJ1-2,-
TGTGCCAGCAGCGTAGAGACAGCGGGGACCGGGGAGCTGTTTTTT,CASSVETAGTGELFF,TRBV9,once,TRBJ2-2,TRBD2
TGTGCCAGCAGCAGCACTAGCGGACGAAGCTCCTACAATGAGCAGTTCTTC,CASSSTSGRSSYNEQFF,TRBV3-1/TRBV3-2,-,TRBJ2-1,TRBD2
TGTGCCAGCAGCCGAGCTGGGCAAACAGGCTGGACTGAAGCTTTCTTT,CASSRAGQTGWTEAFF,TRBV11-1,-,TRBJ1-1,-
TGTGCCAGCAGTTACAGTGGTTCAGGGGGCGGAAATGGCTACACCTTC,CASSYSGSGGGNGYTF,TRBV6-2/TRBV6-3,-,TRBJ1-2,TRBD1
TGCGCCAGCAGCCTCGGACAGGGGAGCTCTGGAAACACCATATATTTT,CASSLGQGSSGNTIYF,TRBV4-1,-,TRBJ1-3,TRBD1